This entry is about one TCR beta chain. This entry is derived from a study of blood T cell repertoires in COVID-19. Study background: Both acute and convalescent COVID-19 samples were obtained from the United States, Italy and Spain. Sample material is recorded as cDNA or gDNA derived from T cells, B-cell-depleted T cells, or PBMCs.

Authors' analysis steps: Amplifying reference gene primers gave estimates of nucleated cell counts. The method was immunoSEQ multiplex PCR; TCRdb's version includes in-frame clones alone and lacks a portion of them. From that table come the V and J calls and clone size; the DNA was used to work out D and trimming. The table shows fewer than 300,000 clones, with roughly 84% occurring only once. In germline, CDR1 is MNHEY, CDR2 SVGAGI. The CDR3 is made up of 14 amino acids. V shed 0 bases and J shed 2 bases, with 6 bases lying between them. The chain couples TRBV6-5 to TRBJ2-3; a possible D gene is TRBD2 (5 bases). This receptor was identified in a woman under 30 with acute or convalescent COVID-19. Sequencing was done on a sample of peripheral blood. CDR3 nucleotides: TGTGCCAGCAGTTACTCGGGAGACACAGATACGCAGTATTTT. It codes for CASSYSGDTDTQYF.